The rows below give T cell receptor beta chains drawn from one sample of a study of regulatory T cells in long-lasting Graves disease. TCRdb processed the multiplex PCR reads anew with MiXCR; each CDR3 protein has one entry. The repertoire includes roughly 560,000 distinct CDR3 sequences, about 16% of them detected once, and 25% sits in the top ten. These sequences were also reported in another study, on T cells in Graves' hyperthyroidism and ophthalmopathy.

Material: peripheral blood mononuclear cells (PBMCs), obtained at new diagnosis, from a patient treated with antithyroid drugs. The receptors were gathered from a woman aged 35-60 years with Graves disease. Both conserved end residues are part of each CDR3. The D gene is left open where the match is weak. Some rows mark clone size as missing; the rest say once, few, many or name a class of expanded clone.

d_gene: TRBD1
v_gene: TRBV7-8
j_gene: TRBJ1-2
abundance: .
CDR3nt: TGTGCCAGCAGCCCGCGACAGGGTTCAAGCTACACCTTC
CDR3aa: CASSPRQGSSYTF

d_gene: TRBD1
v_gene: TRBV6-1
j_gene: TRBJ2-5
abundance: many
CDR3nt: TGTGCCAGCACCTGGACAGGGGGAGAGACCCAGTACTTC
CDR3aa: CASTWTGGETQYF

d_gene: TRBD1
v_gene: TRBV18
j_gene: TRBJ2-7
abundance: many
CDR3nt: TGTGCCAGCTCGGGACAGGCGACCCTCTACGAGCAGTACTTC
CDR3aa: CASSGQATLYEQYF

d_gene: .
v_gene: TRBV6-5
j_gene: TRBJ1-2
abundance: few
CDR3nt: TGTGCCAGCAGTTACCCCGCTGGAGGGGACTATGGCTACACCTTC
CDR3aa: CASSYPAGGDYGYTF

d_gene: TRBD2
v_gene: TRBV4-1
j_gene: TRBJ2-5
abundance: few
CDR3nt: TGCGCCAGCAGCCAGGGTCTGACTAGCGGGTCGGAGACCCAGTACTTC
CDR3aa: CASSQGLTSGSETQYF

d_gene: TRBD1
v_gene: TRBV19
j_gene: TRBJ1-1
abundance: few
CDR3nt: TGTGCCAGTAGTGGCCCCGTATTTTGGACAGGGGGCATCGGGAAAACTGAAGCTTTCTTT
CDR3aa: CASSGPVFWTGGIGKTEAFF

d_gene: .
v_gene: TRBV7-9
j_gene: TRBJ2-5
abundance: many
CDR3nt: TGTGCCAGCAGCCCAACCGGGACCCTTTACCAAGAGACCCAGTACTTC
CDR3aa: CASSPTGTLYQETQYF

d_gene: .
v_gene: TRBV7-3
j_gene: TRBJ2-7
abundance: few
CDR3nt: TGTGCCAGCAGCCCCGGATGGGGGGAAGAGCAGTACTTC
CDR3aa: CASSPGWGEEQYF

d_gene: TRBD2
v_gene: TRBV2
j_gene: TRBJ2-2
abundance: many
CDR3nt: TGTGCCAGCAGTGGACTAGCGGCGACGAACACCGGGGAGCTGTTTTTT
CDR3aa: CASSGLAATNTGELFF

d_gene: TRBD2
v_gene: TRBV6-1
j_gene: TRBJ2-7
abundance: many
CDR3nt: TGTGCCAGCACCGAACTAGCGGGGGTCCACGAGCAGTACTTC
CDR3aa: CASTELAGVHEQYF

d_gene: .
v_gene: TRBV19
j_gene: TRBJ2-3
abundance: few
CDR3nt: TGTGCCAGCTCTATCACAGGGTTCGGGGATACGCAGTATTTT
CDR3aa: CASSITGFGDTQYF

d_gene: TRBD2
v_gene: TRBV7-9
j_gene: TRBJ2-1
abundance: many
CDR3nt: TGTGCCAGCAGACTGATAGGCGGGACTAGTTATTTGAATGAGCAGTTCTTC
CDR3aa: CASRLIGGTSYLNEQFF

d_gene: TRBD1
v_gene: TRBV12-5
j_gene: TRBJ1-5
abundance: .
CDR3nt: TGTGGTAGTGGTTTGGTTCTCGGACAGGGCTTAAATCAGCCCCAGCATTTT
CDR3aa: CGSGLVLGQGLNQPQHF

d_gene: .
v_gene: TRBV6-2/TRBV6-3
j_gene: TRBJ1-5
abundance: many
CDR3nt: TGTGCCAGCGGAGGAGATCAGCCCCAGCATTTT
CDR3aa: CASGGDQPQHF

d_gene: .
v_gene: TRBV4-1
j_gene: TRBJ1-6
abundance: .
CDR3nt: TGCGCCAGCAGCCAAGATTTGGGACCCCTCCACTTT
CDR3aa: CASSQDLGPLHF

d_gene: TRBD1
v_gene: TRBV7-9
j_gene: TRBJ2-7
abundance: few
CDR3nt: TGTGCCAGCAGCTATGCGGACAGGGACGACGAGCAGTACTTC
CDR3aa: CASSYADRDDEQYF

d_gene: .
v_gene: TRBV3-1
j_gene: TRBJ2-1
abundance: many
CDR3nt: TGTGCCAGCAGCCCCGGGACGAGGGCCTACAATGAGCAGTTCTTC
CDR3aa: CASSPGTRAYNEQFF

d_gene: .
v_gene: TRBV29-1
j_gene: TRBJ1-1
abundance: few
CDR3nt: TGCAGCGGGAATACAGGGACGGGCGGTGAAGCTTTCTTT
CDR3aa: CSGNTGTGGEAFF

d_gene: .
v_gene: TRBV15
j_gene: TRBJ1-5
abundance: few
CDR3nt: TGTGCCACCAGCAGGGAATTCACGCTGAATCAGCCCCAGCATTTT
CDR3aa: CATSREFTLNQPQHF

d_gene: .
v_gene: TRBV28
j_gene: TRBJ1-1
abundance: many
CDR3nt: TGTGCCAGCCCCGGACCCGAGAGCCTGAACACTGAAGCTTTCTTT
CDR3aa: CASPGPESLNTEAFF

d_gene: .
v_gene: TRBV27
j_gene: TRBJ1-5
abundance: .
CDR3nt: TGTGCCAGCAGTTTCCAGGGTCATCAGCCCCAGCATTTT
CDR3aa: CASSFQGHQPQHF

d_gene: .
v_gene: TRBV19
j_gene: TRBJ1-3
abundance: .
CDR3nt: TGTGCCAGTAGTACCGGGGGGGGCGTCGGAAACACCATATATTTT
CDR3aa: CASSTGGGVGNTIYF

d_gene: .
v_gene: TRBV6-9
j_gene: TRBJ2-2
abundance: few
CDR3nt: TGTGCCAGCAGTTATAACACAGGAACCGGGGAGCTGTTTTTT
CDR3aa: CASSYNTGTGELFF

d_gene: .
v_gene: TRBV4-1
j_gene: TRBJ2-7
abundance: .
CDR3nt: TGCGCCAGCAGCCAAGATCTCCAGGGGGGCTACGAGCAGTACTTC
CDR3aa: CASSQDLQGGYEQYF

d_gene: .
v_gene: TRBV6-5
j_gene: TRBJ1-6
abundance: many
CDR3nt: TGTGCCAGCAGTTTCGACCCCTTGGGGTTGTCACCCCTCCACTTT
CDR3aa: CASSFDPLGLSPLHF

d_gene: .
v_gene: TRBV7-9
j_gene: TRBJ1-6
abundance: .
CDR3nt: TGTGCCAGCAGCTTAACGGGGATGGGTTCACCCCTCCACTTT
CDR3aa: CASSLTGMGSPLHF

d_gene: .
v_gene: TRBV7-2
j_gene: TRBJ2-5
abundance: many
CDR3nt: TGTGCCAGCAGCTTAGGGGCGCGGGGCCAAGAGACCCAGTACTTC
CDR3aa: CASSLGARGQETQYF

d_gene: TRBD2
v_gene: TRBV7-2
j_gene: TRBJ2-2
abundance: few
CDR3nt: TGTGCCAGCAGCTTAGTTCTAGCGGGGGAAACCGGGGAGCTGTTTTTT
CDR3aa: CASSLVLAGETGELFF

d_gene: .
v_gene: TRBV12-3/TRBV12-4
j_gene: TRBJ1-5
abundance: many
CDR3nt: TGTGCCAGCGGAGACAGTAGCAATCAGCCCCAGCATTTT
CDR3aa: CASGDSSNQPQHF

d_gene: TRBD1
v_gene: TRBV7-8
j_gene: TRBJ2-3
abundance: .
CDR3nt: TGTGCCAGCAGCTCCTCCAGGGGGCAGTCAGATACGCAGTATTTT
CDR3aa: CASSSSRGQSDTQYF

d_gene: .
v_gene: TRBV10-3
j_gene: TRBJ1-1
abundance: .
CDR3nt: TGTGCCATCAGTGAGATGGAGTCACGCGCTCTCTTT
CDR3aa: CAISEMESRALF

d_gene: .
v_gene: TRBV5-1
j_gene: TRBJ2-3
abundance: many
CDR3nt: TGCGCCAGCAGGCTAGGAGTCAACACAGATACGCAGTATTTT
CDR3aa: CASRLGVNTDTQYF

d_gene: TRBD2
v_gene: TRBV20-1
j_gene: TRBJ2-3
abundance: few
CDR3nt: TGCAGTGGACTAGCGGGGGGGGTAGATACGCAGTATTTT
CDR3aa: CSGLAGGVDTQYF

d_gene: .
v_gene: TRBV2
j_gene: TRBJ1-1
abundance: many
CDR3nt: TGTGCCAGCAGAGGTCTCCGCGCCGGGGACACTGAAGCTTTCTTT
CDR3aa: CASRGLRAGDTEAFF

d_gene: TRBD2
v_gene: TRBV19
j_gene: TRBJ2-1
abundance: .
CDR3nt: TGTGCCAGTAGTATCGGTCTAGCGGGTTGGAGTGAGCAGTTCTTC
CDR3aa: CASSIGLAGWSEQFF

d_gene: .
v_gene: TRBV12-3/TRBV12-4
j_gene: TRBJ2-7
abundance: few
CDR3nt: TGTGCCAGCAGCCCGGGACCGGCGGGGGAGCAGTACTTC
CDR3aa: CASSPGPAGEQYF

d_gene: .
v_gene: TRBV28
j_gene: TRBJ1-2
abundance: many
CDR3nt: TGTGCCAGCAGTTTAGTGGCAGCTAGGTATGGCTACACCTTC
CDR3aa: CASSLVAARYGYTF

d_gene: TRBD1
v_gene: TRBV2
j_gene: TRBJ2-1
abundance: few
CDR3nt: TGTGCCAGCAGTGATAGAGTGACAGGGGTTGATGAGCAGTTCTTC
CDR3aa: CASSDRVTGVDEQFF

d_gene: .
v_gene: TRBV18
j_gene: TRBJ1-1
abundance: .
CDR3nt: TGTGCCAGCTCAGCTGGGGTCCGGGACACTGAAGCTTTCTTT
CDR3aa: CASSAGVRDTEAFF

d_gene: .
v_gene: TRBV25-1
j_gene: TRBJ2-6
abundance: .
CDR3nt: TGTGCCAGCAGTGAGGCCGCCGCGAGCGTCTCTGGGGCCAACGTCCTGACTTTC
CDR3aa: CASSEAAASVSGANVLTF

d_gene: .
v_gene: TRBV10-3
j_gene: TRBJ2-1
abundance: few
CDR3nt: TGTACCATCAGTGACTCGAGGGGGGCCGGCGGTGAGCAGTTCTTC
CDR3aa: CTISDSRGAGGEQFF

d_gene: .
v_gene: TRBV5-1
j_gene: TRBJ1-3
abundance: few
CDR3nt: TGCGCCAGCAGCTTGGCCGGAAGTAGCTCTGGAAACACCATATATTTT
CDR3aa: CASSLAGSSSGNTIYF

d_gene: .
v_gene: TRBV4-3
j_gene: TRBJ1-3
abundance: .
CDR3nt: TGCGCCAGCAGCCTGGAGGGGGGCGCTGGAAACACCATATATTTT
CDR3aa: CASSLEGGAGNTIYF

d_gene: TRBD1
v_gene: TRBV2
j_gene: TRBJ2-7
abundance: many
CDR3nt: TGTGCCAGCAGCCACCTGGTGGACAGGGTGGCCTACGAGCAGTACTTC
CDR3aa: CASSHLVDRVAYEQYF

d_gene: .
v_gene: TRBV5-1
j_gene: TRBJ1-4
abundance: .
CDR3nt: TGCGCCAGCAGCTTGATCGGGACGAATAATGAAAAACTGTTTTTT
CDR3aa: CASSLIGTNNEKLFF

d_gene: .
v_gene: TRBV5-1
j_gene: TRBJ2-5
abundance: .
CDR3nt: TGCGCCAGCAGCCCGGGCTGGGGGACCCAAGAGACCCAGTACTTC
CDR3aa: CASSPGWGTQETQYF

d_gene: .
v_gene: TRBV20-1
j_gene: TRBJ1-4
abundance: .
CDR3nt: TGCAGTGCTAGAGATCTGGCCGGGGGTGAAAAACTGTTTTTT
CDR3aa: CSARDLAGGEKLFF

d_gene: .
v_gene: TRBV18
j_gene: TRBJ1-1
abundance: .
CDR3nt: TGTGCCAGCTCACCGTCAAAAGGTGGGGGCTATGAAGCTTTCTTT
CDR3aa: CASSPSKGGGYEAFF

d_gene: .
v_gene: TRBV2
j_gene: TRBJ2-1
abundance: .
CDR3nt: TGTGCCAGCAGTGAGAAACAGATTAATGAGCAGTTCTTC
CDR3aa: CASSEKQINEQFF